A single sample is the source of the 6 T cell receptor beta chains below, sequenced in a study of shared clonotypes between healthy human individuals. TCRdb's copy holds only in-frame clones and misses some; the assay was immunoSEQ multiplex PCR. The sample consists of about 1.1 million clones, around 77% of them appearing once. Sequences were obtained from memory CD4+ T cells from PBMCs. Subset reported: CD45RA-negative fraction. Receptors were obtained from a man younger than 35 in good health. Some clones in this sample may be carry-over from other donors' samples.

The chain links TRBV19 to TRBJ1-5, with TRBD1 matching over 9 bases. Germline V gene data show CDR1 as LNHDA and CDR2 as SQIVND (reference sequence). The CDR3 spans 15 residues. The V and J ends lost 8 bases and 7 bases, in that order; junction bases with no gene match: 12. The CDR3 spells CASVLRTGVGQPQHF. The CDR3, as DNA: TGTGCCAGTGTCCTAAGGACAGGGGTCGGACAGCCCCAGCATTTT.

The DNA of the CDR3 is TGTGCCAGCAGTTTGGACAGGGACACTCGCACAGATACGCAGTATTTT. Residues: CASSLDRDTRTDTQYF. The chain combines TRBV28 with TRBJ2-3, with 8 bases fitting TRBD1. Trimming took 3 bases from V and 1 from J; bases not matched to a gene: 6. The CDR3 spans 16 residues. Germline V gene data show CDR1 as MDHEN and CDR2 as SYDVKM.

As regards this clone: The same CDR3 is also encoded by other DNA sequences in this sample. The V and J genes are TRBV5-1 and TRBJ2-2; no clear D. Germline loops: CDR1 SGHRS, CDR2 YFSETQ. The V end lost 0 bases, the J end lost 1 base, and 7 bases lay between the germline ends. CDR3 size: 15 residues. In DNA form, the CDR3 reads TGCGCCAGCAGCTTGGACAGAATGAACACCGGGGAGCTGTTTTTT. As protein: CASSLDRMNTGELFF. Complete variable domain (other parts from reference TRBV5-1 and TRBJ2-2): KAGVTQTPRYLIKTRGQQVTLSCSPISGHRSVSWYQQTPGQGLQFLFEYFSETQRNKGNFPGRFSGRQFSNSRSEMNVSTLELGDSALYLCASSLDRMNTGELFFGEGSRLTVL.

The V gene is TRBV7-6, the J gene TRBJ1-3; 7 bases are shared with TRBD1. J gave up 4 bases and V 2 bases, and 5 bases lay outside the gene matches. This CDR3 contains 15 residues. Germline CDR1 reads SGHVS; CDR2 reads FNYEAQ. CDR3 sequence: CASSLWRGLGNTIYF. CDR3 nucleotides: TGTGCCAGCAGCTTATGGAGGGGGCTCGGAAACACCATATATTTT.

To note about this clone: At the DNA level, this CDR3 is encoded by other sequences in the same sample as well. The chain couples TRBV5-6 to TRBJ2-1; perhaps TRBD1 as D (5 bases). CDR1 and CDR2 from the germline V gene are SGHDT and YYEEEE. V lost 0 bases to trimming and J lost 7 bases, with 5 bases between them. This CDR3 region has 12 residues. The DNA for the CDR3 is TGTGCCAGCAGCTTGGAGGGGAATGAGCAGTTCTTC. It encodes CASSLEGNEQFF.

The rearrangement links TRBV5-1 to TRBJ2-1, with D hard to call. This CDR3 comprises 13 residues. The germline gives CDR1 SGHRS, CDR2 YFSETQ. Trimming removed 4 bases at V and 8 bases at J, with 13 bases between. The CDR3 here is CASSRVYSHEQFF. The CDR3, as DNA: TGCGCCAGCAGCCGAGTCTACTCCCATGAGCAGTTCTTC.